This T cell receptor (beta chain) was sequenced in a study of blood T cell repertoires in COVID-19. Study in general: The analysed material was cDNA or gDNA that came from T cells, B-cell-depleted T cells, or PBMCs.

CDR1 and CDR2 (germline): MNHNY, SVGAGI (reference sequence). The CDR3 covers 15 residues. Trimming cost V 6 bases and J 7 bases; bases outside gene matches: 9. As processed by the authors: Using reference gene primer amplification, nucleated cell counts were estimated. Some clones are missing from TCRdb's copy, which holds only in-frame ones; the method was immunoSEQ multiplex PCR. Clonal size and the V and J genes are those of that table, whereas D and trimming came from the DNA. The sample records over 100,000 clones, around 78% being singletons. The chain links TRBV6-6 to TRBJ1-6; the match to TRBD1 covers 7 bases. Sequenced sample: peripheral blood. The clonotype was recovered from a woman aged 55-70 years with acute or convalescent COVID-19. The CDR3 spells CASRDKQGPNSPLHF. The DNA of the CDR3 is TGTGCCAGCAGGGATAAACAGGGGCCCAATTCACCCCTCCACTTT.